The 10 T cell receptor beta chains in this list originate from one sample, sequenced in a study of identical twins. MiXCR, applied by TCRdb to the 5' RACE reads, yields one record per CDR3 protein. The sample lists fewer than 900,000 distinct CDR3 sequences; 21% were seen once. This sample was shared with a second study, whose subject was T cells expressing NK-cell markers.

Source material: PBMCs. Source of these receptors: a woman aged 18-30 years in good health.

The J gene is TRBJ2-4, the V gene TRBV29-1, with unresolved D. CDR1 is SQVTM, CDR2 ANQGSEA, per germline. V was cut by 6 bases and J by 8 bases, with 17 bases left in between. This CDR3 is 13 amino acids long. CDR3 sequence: CSVKSLLRDIQYF. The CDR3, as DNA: TGCAGCGTCAAATCACTCTTACGCGACATTCAGTACTTC.

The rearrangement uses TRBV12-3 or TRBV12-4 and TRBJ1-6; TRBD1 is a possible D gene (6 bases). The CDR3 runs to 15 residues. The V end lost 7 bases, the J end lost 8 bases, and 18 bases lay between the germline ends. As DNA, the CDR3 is TGTGCCAGCACCATTCTCTCGGGGGCCGATTCACCCCTCCACTTT. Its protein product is CASTILSGADSPLHF.

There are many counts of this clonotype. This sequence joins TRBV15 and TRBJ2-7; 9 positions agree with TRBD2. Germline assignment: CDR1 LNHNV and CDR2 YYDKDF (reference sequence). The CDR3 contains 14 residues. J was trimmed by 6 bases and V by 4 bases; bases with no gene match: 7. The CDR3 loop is CATSITGTSFEQYF. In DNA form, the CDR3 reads TGTGCCACCAGCATAACCGGGACTAGCTTCGAGCAGTACTTC.

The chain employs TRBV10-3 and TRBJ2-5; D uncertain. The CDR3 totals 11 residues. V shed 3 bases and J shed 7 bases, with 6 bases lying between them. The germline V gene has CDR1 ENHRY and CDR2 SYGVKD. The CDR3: CAISEGGTQYF. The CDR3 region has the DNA TGTGCCATCAGTGAAGGTGGGACCCAGTACTTC.

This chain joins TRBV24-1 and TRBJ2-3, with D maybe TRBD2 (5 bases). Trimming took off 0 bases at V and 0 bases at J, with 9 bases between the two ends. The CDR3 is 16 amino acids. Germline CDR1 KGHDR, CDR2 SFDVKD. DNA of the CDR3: TGTGCCACCAGTGATTTGAGGACTCTTAGCACAGATACGCAGTATTTT. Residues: CATSDLRTLSTDTQYF.

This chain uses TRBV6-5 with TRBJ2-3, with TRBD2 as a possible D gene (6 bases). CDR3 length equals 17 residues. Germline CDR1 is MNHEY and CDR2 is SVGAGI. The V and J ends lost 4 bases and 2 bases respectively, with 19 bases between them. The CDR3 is CASSSPRAGKLTDTQYF. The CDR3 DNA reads TGTGCCAGCAGTTCCCCCCGAGCGGGCAAACTCACAGATACGCAGTATTTT.

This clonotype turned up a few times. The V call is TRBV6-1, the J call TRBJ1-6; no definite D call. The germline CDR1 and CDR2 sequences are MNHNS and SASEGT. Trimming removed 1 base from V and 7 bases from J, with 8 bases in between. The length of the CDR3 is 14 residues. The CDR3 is CASSEGYNNSPLHF. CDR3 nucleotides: TGTGCCAGCAGTGAAGGATATAACAATTCACCCCTCCACTTT.

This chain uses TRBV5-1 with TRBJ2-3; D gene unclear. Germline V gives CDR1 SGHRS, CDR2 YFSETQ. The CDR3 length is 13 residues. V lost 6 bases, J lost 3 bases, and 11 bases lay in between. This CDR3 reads CASTDRLTDTQYF. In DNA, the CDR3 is TGCGCCAGCACCGACCGGCTAACAGATACGCAGTATTTT.

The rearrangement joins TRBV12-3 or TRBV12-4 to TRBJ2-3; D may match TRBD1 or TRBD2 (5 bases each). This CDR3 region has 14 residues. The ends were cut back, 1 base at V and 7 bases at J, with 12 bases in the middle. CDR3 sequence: CASSLGDGTHTQYF. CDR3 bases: TGTGCCAGCAGTTTAGGGGACGGCACGCATACGCAGTATTTT.

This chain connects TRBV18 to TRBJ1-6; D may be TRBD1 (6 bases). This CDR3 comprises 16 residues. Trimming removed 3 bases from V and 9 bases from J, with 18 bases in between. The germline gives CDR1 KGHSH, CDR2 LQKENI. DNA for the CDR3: TGTGCCAGCTCACCGAACGACAGGAGGGGCTTTTCACCCCTCCACTTT. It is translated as CASSPNDRRGFSPLHF.